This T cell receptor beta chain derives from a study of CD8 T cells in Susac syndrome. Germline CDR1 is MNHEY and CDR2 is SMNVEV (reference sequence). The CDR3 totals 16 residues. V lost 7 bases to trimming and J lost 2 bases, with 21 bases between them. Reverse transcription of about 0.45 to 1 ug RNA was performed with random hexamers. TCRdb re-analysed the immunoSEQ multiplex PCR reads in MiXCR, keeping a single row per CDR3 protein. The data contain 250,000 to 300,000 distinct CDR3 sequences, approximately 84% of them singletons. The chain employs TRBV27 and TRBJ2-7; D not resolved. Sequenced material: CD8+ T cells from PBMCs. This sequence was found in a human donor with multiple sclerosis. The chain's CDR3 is CASTQKGPAPAYEQYF. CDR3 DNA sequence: TGTGCCAGCACCCAAAAAGGTCCAGCGCCGGCCTACGAGCAGTACTTC.